Sequencing of this TCR beta chain was carried out in a study of breast tumors, draining lymph nodes, adjacent tissues. Study-level points and caveats: Tumor TCR diversity was below lymph nodes but above nontumor tissue. Compared with basal-like, luminal-like tumors shared significantly more repertoire with nontumor tissue. The data were judged consistent with most tumor T cells coming from lymph node and expanding in tumor.

The sample holds many counts of this clonotype. Its antigen remains unidentified. TCRdb reprocessed the multiplex PCR reads via MiXCR and lists one record per CDR3 protein. The table shows nearly 200,000 distinct CDR3 sequences, with approximately 33% occurring only once. Samples came from axillary lymph nodes draining the breast cancer. Looked up from germline, CDR1 is LNHNV and CDR2 is YYDKDF (reference sequence). Trimming removed 0 bases at V and 8 bases at J, with 7 bases between. This CDR3 has 13 residues. The chain recombines TRBV15 with TRBJ1-4; D gene ambiguous. The TCR was taken from a female donor with breast cancer. Some clones in this sample may be carry-over from other donors' samples. Source material: axillary lymph node tissue. The DNA for the CDR3 is TGTGCCACCAGCAGAGATCGTACCGAAAAACTGTTTTTT. This gives the protein CATSRDRTEKLFF.